The rows below give T cell receptor beta chains drawn from one sample of a study of control samples from healthy donors and cancer patients. The protocol was immunoSEQ multiplex PCR, while the TCRdb copy is restricted to in-frame clones and leaves out a portion. The sample lists around 80,000 clones, 70% to 90% occurring once. Sequences were obtained from blood. The receptors were gathered from a woman between 50 and 59 years old in good health. Each CDR3 is given with its conserved first and last residue. D genes are given only for firm matches. Clone size appears in some rows only: once, few, many, or a class for an expanded clone.

v_gene	j_gene	len	d_gene	abundance	CDR3aa	CDR3nt
TRBV5-4	TRBJ1-6	15	TRBD1	.	CASSSGQGANSPLHF	TGTGCCAGCAGCAGCGGACAGGGGGCCAATTCACCCCTCCACTTT
TRBV7-9	TRBJ2-2	14	.	once	CASTAGGLTGELFF	TGTGCCAGCACCGCAGGAGGGCTCACCGGGGAGCTGTTTTTT
TRBV6-6	TRBJ2-1	16	TRBD2	.	CASSFITSGGAYEQFF	TGTGCCAGCAGTTTTATAACTAGCGGGGGGGCATATGAGCAGTTCTTC
TRBV20-1	TRBJ2-1	14	.	once	CSASWGVGGNEQFF	TGCAGTGCTAGTTGGGGGGTAGGTGGCAATGAGCAGTTCTTC
TRBV19	TRBJ2-7	17	.	.	CATETQNSPRDSYEQYF	TGTGCCACTGAGACGCAAAACAGCCCCAGGGATTCCTACGAGCAGTACTTC
TRBV10-3	TRBJ2-3	13	TRBD1	once	CAIGTGKGDTQYF	TGTGCCATAGGGACAGGGAAAGGGGATACGCAGTATTTT
TRBV6-4	TRBJ1-1	14	.	.	CASSDLNQNTEAFF	TGTGCCAGCAGTGACCTCAACCAAAACACTGAAGCTTTCTTT
TRBV11-2	TRBJ1-2	13	TRBD1	.	CASSFRGQGGYTF	TGTGCCAGCAGCTTTCGGGGACAGGGTGGCTACACCTTC
TRBV18	TRBJ1-5	14	TRBD1	.	CASSGTGSNQPQHF	TGTGCCAGCTCAGGGACAGGGAGCAATCAGCCCCAGCATTTT
TRBV2	TRBJ1-5	16	.	.	CASSYLEAGSNQPQHF	TGTGCCAGCAGTTACTTAGAGGCGGGTAGCAATCAGCCCCAGCATTTT
TRBV3-1/TRBV3-2	TRBJ1-2	18	TRBD1	.	CASSQEAGTGGDLYGYTF	TGTGCCAGCAGCCAAGAGGCCGGGACAGGGGGCGACCTATATGGCTACACCTTC
TRBV3-1/TRBV3-2	TRBJ1-1	13	.	.	CASSQMSVTEAFF	TGTGCCAGCAGCCAAATGTCTGTGACTGAAGCTTTCTTT
TRBV5-1	TRBJ2-7	16	TRBD2	once	CASSPLGSGGEYEQYF	TGCGCCAGCAGCCCCCTCGGGAGCGGGGGCGAATACGAGCAGTACTTC
TRBV3-1/TRBV3-2	TRBJ2-1	13	.	.	CASSQDMVDEQFF	TGTGCCAGCAGCCAAGATATGGTGGATGAGCAGTTCTTC
TRBV7-9	TRBJ2-1	16	TRBD2	.	CASSFSRTSGRNEQFF	TGTGCCAGCAGCTTCTCCCGGACTAGCGGCCGCAATGAGCAGTTCTTC
TRBV3-1/TRBV3-2	TRBJ1-4	14	.	.	CASSQSGQSEKLFF	TGTGCCAGCAGCCAATCCGGCCAGAGCGAAAAACTGTTTTTT
TRBV9	TRBJ2-1	12	.	.	CASSGEPTEQFF	TGTGCCAGCAGCGGGGAACCAACTGAGCAGTTCTTC